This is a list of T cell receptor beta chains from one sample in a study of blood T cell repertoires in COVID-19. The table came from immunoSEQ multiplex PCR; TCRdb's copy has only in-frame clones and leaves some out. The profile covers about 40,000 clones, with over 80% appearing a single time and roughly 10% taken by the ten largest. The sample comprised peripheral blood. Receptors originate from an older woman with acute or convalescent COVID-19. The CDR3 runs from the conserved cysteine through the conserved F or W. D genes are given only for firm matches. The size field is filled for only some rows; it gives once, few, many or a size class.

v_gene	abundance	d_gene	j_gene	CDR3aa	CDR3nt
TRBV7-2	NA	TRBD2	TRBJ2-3	CASSLEGLADHTDTQYF	TGTGCCAGCAGCTTAGAGGGACTAGCGGACCACACAGATACGCAGTATTTT
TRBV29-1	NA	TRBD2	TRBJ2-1	CSVARLADSSYNEQFF	TGCAGCGTTGCCCGACTAGCGGACAGCTCCTACAATGAGCAGTTCTTC
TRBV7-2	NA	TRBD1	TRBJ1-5	CASSLNGQGNQPQHF	TGTGCCAGCAGCTTGAACGGACAGGGCAATCAGCCCCAGCATTTT
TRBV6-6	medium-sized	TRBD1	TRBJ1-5	CASSGTDRVNQPQHF	TGTGCCAGCAGTGGAACGGACAGGGTCAATCAGCCCCAGCATTTT
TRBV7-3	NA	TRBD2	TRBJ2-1	CASSLTASGSYNEQFF	TGTGCCAGCAGCTTAACGGCTAGCGGGAGTTACAATGAGCAGTTCTTC
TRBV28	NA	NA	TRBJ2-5	CASSLFQGLETQYF	TGTGCCAGCAGTTTATTCCAGGGGCTAGAGACCCAGTACTTC
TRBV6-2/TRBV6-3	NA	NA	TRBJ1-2	CASSTGSSGYTF	TGTGCCAGCAGCACGGGGTCTAGTGGCTACACCTTC
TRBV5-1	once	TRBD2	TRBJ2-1	CASSVSGIIDSYNEQFF	TGCGCCAGCAGCGTTAGCGGGATCATCGACTCCTACAATGAGCAGTTCTTC
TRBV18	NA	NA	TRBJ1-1	CASSTVPNTEAFF	TGTGCCAGCTCAACGGTCCCGAACACTGAAGCTTTCTTT
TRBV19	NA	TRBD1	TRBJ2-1	CASNSDRVGSEQFF	TGTGCCAGCAATTCGGACAGGGTGGGATCTGAGCAGTTCTTC